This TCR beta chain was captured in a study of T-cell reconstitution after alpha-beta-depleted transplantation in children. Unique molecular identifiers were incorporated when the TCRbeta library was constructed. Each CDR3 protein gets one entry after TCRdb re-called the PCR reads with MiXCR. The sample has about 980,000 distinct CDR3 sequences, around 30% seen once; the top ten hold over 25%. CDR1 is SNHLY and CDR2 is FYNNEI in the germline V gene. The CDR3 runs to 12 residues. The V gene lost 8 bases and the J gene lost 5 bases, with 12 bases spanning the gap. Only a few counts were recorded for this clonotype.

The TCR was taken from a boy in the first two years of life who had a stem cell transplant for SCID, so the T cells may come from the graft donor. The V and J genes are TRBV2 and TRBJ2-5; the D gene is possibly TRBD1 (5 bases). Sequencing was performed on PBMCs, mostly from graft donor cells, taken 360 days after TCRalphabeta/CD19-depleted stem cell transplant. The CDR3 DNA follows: TGTGCCAGCGTTGACAGACTTGAGACCCAGTACTTC. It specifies CASVDRLETQYF.